This T cell receptor beta chain was documented in a study of cytomegalovirus exposure and HLA in healthy donors. The PCR employed 60 Vbeta primers together with 13 Jbeta primers. Assay: immunoSEQ multiplex PCR; the TCRdb copy retains only in-frame clones and omits some. Its clone listing holds 200,000 to 250,000 clones. The CDR3 has 11 amino acids. Germline V gene data show CDR1 as SNHLY and CDR2 as FYNNEI. Trimming removed 6 bases from V and 7 bases from J, with 6 bases in between. The receptor was derived from a woman younger than 45 in good health and CMV-seropositive. The specimen sequenced was PBMCs. V and J are TRBV2 and TRBJ1-4, with unresolved D. CDR3: CASRLGEKLFF. The CDR3 DNA reads TGTGCCAGCAGGCTAGGTGAAAAACTGTTTTTT. Full variable domain (rest looked up from reference TRBV2 and TRBJ1-4): EPEVTQTPSHQVTQMGQEVILRCVPISNHLYFYWYRQILGQKVEFLVSFYNNEISEKSEIFDDQFSVERPDGSNFTLKIRSTKLEDSAMYFCASRLGEKLFFGSGTQLSVL.